This passage covers 21 T cell receptor beta chains from one sample sequenced in a study of regulatory T cells in long-lasting Graves disease. Stated time point: newly diagnosed GD, antithyroid drugs for less than 3 months. PBMC-derived RNA was used for the TCR library. Arm-PCR of CDR3 regions and iRepertoire HTBI primers were used to build TCR beta libraries. TCRdb called the multiplex PCR reads again in MiXCR, with one record for every CDR3 protein. The table includes 680,000 or so distinct CDR3 sequences, roughly 16% detected once. The same sample was also studied in work on T cells in Graves' hyperthyroidism and ophthalmopathy.

This material consisted of peripheral blood mononuclear cells (PBMCs), taken at new diagnosis, from a patient treated with antithyroid drugs. The origin of the receptors is a woman aged 25-40 years with Graves disease.

The rearrangement joins TRBV7-6 to TRBJ1-5; the D is unclear. Germline CDR1 reads SGHVS; CDR2 reads FNYEAQ. V lost 5 bases and J lost 5, with 13 bases in between. This CDR3 region has 14 residues. The DNA for the CDR3 is TGTGCCAGCAGCCAGAGTCTATGGGATCAGCCCCAGCATTTT. It codes for CASSQSLWDQPQHF. The full variable domain, completed using reference TRBV7-6 and TRBJ1-5, is GAGVSQSPRYKVTKRGQDVALRCDPISGHVSLYWYRQALGQGPEFLTYFNYEAQQDKSGLPNDRFSAERPEGSISTLTIQRTEQRDSAMYRCASSQSLWDQPQHFGDGTRLSIL.

CDR3 loop: CASSLASQPQHF. The CDR3 DNA follows: TGTGCCAGCAGTTTAGCCAGTCAGCCCCAGCATTTT. The V call is TRBV28, the J call TRBJ1-5; D is uncertain. Germline V gene data show CDR1 as MDHEN and CDR2 as SYDVKM. The CDR3 loop spans 12 amino acids. Trimming removed 2 bases from V and 6 bases from J, with 5 bases in between.

This clonotype showed up just a few times. The V call is TRBV7-9, the J call TRBJ2-1; 7 bases agree with TRBD1. The CDR3 contains 14 residues. V lost 5 bases, J lost 5 bases, and 6 bases stayed unmatched. From germline, CDR1 is SEHNR and CDR2 FQNEAQ (reference sequence). CDR3: CASSPGTVNNEQFF. DNA for the CDR3: TGTGCCAGCAGCCCCGGGACAGTGAACAATGAGCAGTTCTTC.

The chain uses TRBV18 and TRBJ2-1, with D perhaps TRBD1 (6 bases). V was cut by 5 bases and J by 8 bases, with 13 bases left in between. CDR3 size: 13 residues. Germline CDR1 KGHSH, CDR2 LQKENI. The CDR3 DNA sequence: TGTGCCAGCTCAAGAAACAGGGTCGATGAGCAGTTCTTC. This codes for CASSRNRVDEQFF.

This clonotype has ten or more counts. V and J are TRBV7-8 and TRBJ1-5, with D maybe TRBD1 (5 bases). CDR1 and CDR2 (germline): SGHVS, FQNEAQ. Trimming took 1 base from V and 5 from J, leaving 18 bases between them. The CDR3 runs 17 residues. The CDR3 bases are TGTGCCAGCAGCTTAGACCCCACCCCAGGGACCCATCAGCCCCAGCATTTT. It is translated as CASSLDPTPGTHQPQHF.

In this sample, this clonotype turned up a few times. Written as DNA, the CDR3 is TGTGCCAGCAGACAAAGTAGCGCGATGTACTTC. Translation: CASRQSSAMYF. J is TRBJ2-4 and V is TRBV12-3 or TRBV12-4; D might be TRBD2 (5 bases). CDR3 length equals 11 residues. The V end lost 6 bases, the J end lost 15 bases, and 15 bases lay between the germline ends.

This clonotype was seen at least ten times. The chain links TRBV28 to TRBJ2-7; the D gene is possibly TRBD1 (6 bases). Germline-derived CDR1 and CDR2 are MDHEN and SYDVKM. CDR3 length equals 13 residues. V lost 7 bases and J lost 4, with 14 bases in between. The CDR3 sequence: CASNQGQGYEQYF. In DNA, the CDR3 is TGTGCCAGCAATCAGGGACAAGGGTACGAGCAGTACTTC. Supplemented by reference TRBV28 and TRBJ2-7, the full variable domain reads DVKVTQSSRYLVKRTGEKVFLECVQDMDHENMFWYRQDPGLGLRLIYFSYDVKMKEKGDIPEGYSVSREKKERFSLILESASTNQTSMYLCASNQGQGYEQYFGPGTRLTVT.

The J gene is TRBJ2-4, the V gene TRBV12-3 or TRBV12-4, with 7 bases aligning to TRBD1. The CDR3 totals 17 residues. V was clipped by 3 bases and J by 0 bases; unmatched bases: 8. CDR3 in DNA: TGTGCCAGCAGTTTCCCCCTGACAGGGATAGCCAAAAACATTCAGTACTTC. It encodes CASSFPLTGIAKNIQYF.

This clonotype showed up many times. The rearrangement joins TRBV20-1 to TRBJ2-1; unclear D gene. V was clipped by 6 bases and J by 6 bases, with 15 bases between them. The CDR3 spans 13 residues. The germline gives CDR1 DFQATT, CDR2 SNEGSKA (reference sequence). The DNA for the CDR3 is TGCAGTGCCACCCGACCAGGCGGCAATGAGCAGTTCTTC. It specifies CSATRPGGNEQFF.

This clonotype appeared a few times. For the CDR3, the DNA is TGTGCCAGCAACCTGGGCAGCGAGCTAGAGCAGTTCTTC. It is translated as CASNLGSELEQFF. V is TRBV11-1 and J is TRBJ2-1, with no clear D. Germline values: CDR1 SGHAT, CDR2 FQDESV (reference sequence). The V gene lost 7 bases and the J gene lost 10 bases, with 17 bases spanning the gap. This CDR3 has 13 residues.

The chain is built from TRBV5-6 and TRBJ2-1; D remains ambiguous. This CDR3 spans 17 amino acids. V was cut by 2 bases and J by 1 base, with 16 bases left in between. Germline assignment: CDR1 SGHDT and CDR2 YYEEEE. The CDR3 here is CASSFLEGSRSYNEQFF. For the CDR3, the DNA is TGTGCCAGCAGCTTCCTGGAAGGGTCTCGATCCTACAATGAGCAGTTCTTC.

This clonotype was counted between two and nine times. V and J are TRBV6-1 and TRBJ2-7, with TRBD2 matching over 12 bases. The germline gives CDR1 MNHNS, CDR2 SASEGT. Trimming took 7 bases from V and 0 from J; bases not matched to a gene: 7. The CDR3 runs to 16 residues. The CDR3 bases are TGTGCCAGCAAGGCACAGACTAGCGGGAGCTCCTACGAGCAGTACTTC. This translates into CASKAQTSGSSYEQYF.

The table lists this clonotype with many counts. This chain joins TRBV11-2 and TRBJ2-7; no clear D gene. This CDR3 region has 13 residues. The germline V gene encodes CDR1 SGHAT and CDR2 FQNNGV. V lost 3 bases and J lost 2, with 8 bases in between. Here the CDR3 reads CASSFDTPYEQYF. The CDR3 DNA reads as TGTGCCAGCAGCTTCGACACTCCCTACGAGCAGTACTTC.

This clonotype was seen repeatedly, ten times or more. The V and J genes are TRBV2 and TRBJ1-1; tentative D call: TRBD1 (6 bases). CDR1 SNHLY and CDR2 FYNNEI come from the germline V gene. Trimming pared 6 bases from V and 6 bases from J, leaving 17 bases between. The CDR3 totals 14 residues. The CDR3 here is CASRGTSPRPEAFF. The CDR3 nucleotides are TGTGCCAGCAGGGGGACATCCCCTCGCCCTGAAGCTTTCTTT. The full variable domain, in which reference TRBV2 and TRBJ1-1 provide the parts outside the CDR3, is EPEVTQTPSHQVTQMGQEVILRCVPISNHLYFYWYRQILGQKVEFLVSFYNNEISEKSEIFDDQFSVERPDGSNFTLKIRSTKLEDSAMYFCASRGTSPRPEAFFGQGTRLTVV.

This clonotype was seen repeatedly, ten times or more. The chain couples TRBV11-2 to TRBJ2-1; 15 bases align to TRBD2. J lost 7 bases, V lost 4 bases, and 2 bases had no gene match. Germline values: CDR1 SGHAT, CDR2 FQNNGV. This CDR3 is built from 15 residues. Here the CDR3 reads CASSWTSGRGNEQFF. The CDR3 coding sequence is TGTGCCAGCAGCTGGACTAGCGGGAGGGGTAATGAGCAGTTCTTC.

The chain has TRBV12-3 or TRBV12-4 and TRBJ2-5, with a possible D match to TRBD2 (5 bases). V lost 6 bases and J lost 3, with 14 bases in between. CDR3 length equals 14 residues. DNA of the CDR3: TGTGCCAGCAGGGCGAATCGGGGAGAAGAGACCCAGTACTTC. This sequence encodes CASRANRGEETQYF.

On this clonotype: One base away lies a much larger clone, so this may be a sequencing read error. The V and J genes are TRBV2 and TRBJ2-5, with D tentatively TRBD1 (5 bases). This CDR3 contains 12 residues. Per the germline V gene, CDR1 is SNHLY and CDR2 is FYNNEI. CDR3 residues: CARRAGQETQYF. The CDR3 nucleotides are TGTGCCCGCAGGGCAGGGCAAGAGACCCAGTACTTC.

This clonotype was counted many times. This chain uses TRBV2 with TRBJ2-4; the D call may be TRBD1 or TRBD2 (5 bases each). Trimming removed 6 bases from V and 0 bases from J, with 15 bases in between. The CDR3 is 16 amino acids. Per the germline V gene, CDR1 is SNHLY and CDR2 is FYNNEI. The CDR3 DNA reads as TGTGCCAGCAGGGCCTTCCAGGGAGTAGCCAAAAACATTCAGTACTTC. As protein: CASRAFQGVAKNIQYF.

This chain uses TRBV5-6 with TRBJ1-2, with TRBD1 matching over 12 bases. The CDR3 contains 16 residues. Germline V gene data show CDR1 as SGHDT and CDR2 as YYEEEE. Unmatched junction bases numbered 12, after V lost 5 bases and J lost 7 bases. The CDR3 region has the DNA TGTGCCAGCAGGTCAGAGGGACAGGGGGCTTCAAGTGGCTACACCTTC. It encodes CASRSEGQGASSGYTF.

As concerns this clonotype: The conserved phenylalanine or tryptophan normally closing the CDR3 is absent here, so this likely arose from a read error. The DNA is omitted, as the CDR3 cannot be located on it reliably, and the CDR3 follows TCRdb's listing. The J gene is TRBJ1-1, the V gene TRBV2; the table's D call of TRBD1 was not tested on the DNA. Germline V gene data show CDR1 as SNHLY and CDR2 as FYNNEI. The CDR3 has 15 amino acids, counting both end residues. The CDR3 region is CASSPQILKGGEAFL.

The chain links TRBV5-1 to TRBJ2-6, with unresolved D. The CDR3 has 16 residues. CDR1 and CDR2 from the germline V gene are SGHRS and YFSETQ. Trimming took 7 bases from V and 0 from J, leaving 14 bases between them. The CDR3 coding sequence is TGCGCCAGCCAGGACGGTCAGAGCTCTGGGGCCAACGTCCTGACTTTC. It specifies CASQDGQSSGANVLTF.